The clone carrying this T cell receptor beta chain was recorded many times. Its antigen remains unknown. The record originates from a study of CD8+CD57+ T cells in acquired aplastic anemia. Study-level information: Yields of DNA that came from sorted CD4+ and CD8+ cells averaged roughly 3.3 ug. Study-wide results and caveats: Any difference that existed in CD8+ Simpson's diversity between patients and controls was not significant. Researchers report that around 29 CD8+ CDR3 sequences appeared in both patients and controls.

The V and J ends lost 5 bases and 0 bases respectively, with 20 bases between them. The CDR3 has 17 residues. Germline lookup yields CDR1 DFQATT and CDR2 SNEGSKA (reference sequence). The use of genomic DNA as template underpinned the TCR beta VDJ and CDR3 profiling. TCRdb re-called the reads through MiXCR, storing one row per CDR3 protein. This sample yields 100,000 to 150,000 distinct CDR3 sequences, of which almost 40% are seen a single time; 2% to 3% belongs to the top ten. Before being chosen for sequencing, patients had shown CD8+CD57+ cell expansion by flow cytometry. Patients had received no therapy at the time of blood sampling.

Sequenced sample: sorted CD4+, CD8+, or CD8+CD57+ T cells (not recorded which) from PBMCs. The clonotype comes from a human donor with aplastic anemia. The chain links TRBV20-1 to TRBJ1-5, with a possible D match to TRBD1 (6 bases). The CDR3 bases are TGCAGTGCTTTCTTGCCTACGGGACACCCTAGCAATCAGCCCCAGCATTTT. This codes for CSAFLPTGHPSNQPQHF.